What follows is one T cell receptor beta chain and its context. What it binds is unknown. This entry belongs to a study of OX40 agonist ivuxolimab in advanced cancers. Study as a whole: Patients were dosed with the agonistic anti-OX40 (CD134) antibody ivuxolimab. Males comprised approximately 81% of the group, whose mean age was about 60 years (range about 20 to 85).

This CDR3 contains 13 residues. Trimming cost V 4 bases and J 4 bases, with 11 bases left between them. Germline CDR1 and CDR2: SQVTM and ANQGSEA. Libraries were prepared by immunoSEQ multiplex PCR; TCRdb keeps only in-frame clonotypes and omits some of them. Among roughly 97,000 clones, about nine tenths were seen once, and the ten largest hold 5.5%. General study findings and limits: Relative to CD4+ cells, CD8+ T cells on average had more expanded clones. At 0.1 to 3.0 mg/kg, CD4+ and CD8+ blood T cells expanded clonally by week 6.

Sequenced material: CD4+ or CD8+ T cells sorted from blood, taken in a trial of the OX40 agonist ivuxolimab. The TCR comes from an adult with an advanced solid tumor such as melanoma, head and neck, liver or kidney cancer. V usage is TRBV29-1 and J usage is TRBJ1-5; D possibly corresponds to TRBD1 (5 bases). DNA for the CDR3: TGCAGCGTTGCATGGGACGGGAATCAGCCCCAGCATTTT. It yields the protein CSVAWDGNQPQHF.